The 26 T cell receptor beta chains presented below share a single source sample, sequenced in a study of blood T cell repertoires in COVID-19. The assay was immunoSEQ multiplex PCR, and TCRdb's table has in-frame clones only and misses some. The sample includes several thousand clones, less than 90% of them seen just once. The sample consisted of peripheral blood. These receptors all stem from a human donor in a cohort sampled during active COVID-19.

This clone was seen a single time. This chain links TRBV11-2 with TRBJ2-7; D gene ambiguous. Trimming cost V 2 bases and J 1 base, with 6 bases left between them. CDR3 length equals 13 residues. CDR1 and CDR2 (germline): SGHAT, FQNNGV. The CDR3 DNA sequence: TGTGCCAGCAGCTTAAGCTCTTCCTACGAGCAGTACTTC. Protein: CASSLSSSYEQYF.

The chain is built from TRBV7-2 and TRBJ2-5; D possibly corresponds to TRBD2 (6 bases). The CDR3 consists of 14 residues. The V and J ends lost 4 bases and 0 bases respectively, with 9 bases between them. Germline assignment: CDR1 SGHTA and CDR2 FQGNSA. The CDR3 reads CASSSRGYQETQYF. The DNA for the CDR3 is TGTGCCAGCAGCTCACGGGGGTACCAAGAGACCCAGTACTTC. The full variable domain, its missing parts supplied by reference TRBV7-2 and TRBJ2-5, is GAGVSQSPSNKVTEKGKDVELRCDPISGHTALYWYRQSLGQGLEFLIYFQGNSAPDKSGLPSDRFSAERTGGSVSTLTIQRTQQEDSAVYLCASSSRGYQETQYFGPGTRLLVL.

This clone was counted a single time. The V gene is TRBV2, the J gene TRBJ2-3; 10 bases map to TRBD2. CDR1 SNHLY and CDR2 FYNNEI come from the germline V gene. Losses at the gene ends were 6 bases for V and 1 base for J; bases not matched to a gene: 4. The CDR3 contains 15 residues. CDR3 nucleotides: TGTGCCAGCAGGGAAACTAGCGGGGGCACAGATACGCAGTATTTT. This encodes CASRETSGGTDTQYF. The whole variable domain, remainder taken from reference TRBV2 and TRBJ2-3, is EPEVTQTPSHQVTQMGQEVILRCVPISNHLYFYWYRQILGQKVEFLVSFYNNEISEKSEIFDDQFSVERPDGSNFTLKIRSTKLEDSAMYFCASRETSGGTDTQYFGPGTRLTVL.

The CDR3 sequence is CSADRGNGYTF. Here the CDR3 DNA reads TGCAGTGCGGACAGGGGTAATGGCTACACCTTC. The chain has TRBV29-1 and TRBJ1-2; 9 bases agree with TRBD1. The CDR3 extends over 11 amino acids. The germline V gene encodes CDR1 SQVTM and CDR2 ANQGSEA.

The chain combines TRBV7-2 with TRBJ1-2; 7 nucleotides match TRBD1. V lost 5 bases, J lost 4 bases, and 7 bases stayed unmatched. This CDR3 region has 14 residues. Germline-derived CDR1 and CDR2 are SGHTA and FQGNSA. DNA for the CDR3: TGTGCCAGCAGCCAAGGGACAGCTGCCTATGGCTACACCTTC. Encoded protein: CASSQGTAAYGYTF. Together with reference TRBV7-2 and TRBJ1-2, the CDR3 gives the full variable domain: GAGVSQSPSNKVTEKGKDVELRCDPISGHTALYWYRQSLGQGLEFLIYFQGNSAPDKSGLPSDRFSAERTGGSVSTLTIQRTQQEDSAVYLCASSQGTAAYGYTFGSGTRLTVV.

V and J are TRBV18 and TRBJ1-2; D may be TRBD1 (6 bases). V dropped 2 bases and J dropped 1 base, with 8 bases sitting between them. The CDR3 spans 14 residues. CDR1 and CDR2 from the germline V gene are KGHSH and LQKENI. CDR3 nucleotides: TGTGCCAGCTCACCAACACAGGGTAACTATGGCTACACCTTC. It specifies CASSPTQGNYGYTF.

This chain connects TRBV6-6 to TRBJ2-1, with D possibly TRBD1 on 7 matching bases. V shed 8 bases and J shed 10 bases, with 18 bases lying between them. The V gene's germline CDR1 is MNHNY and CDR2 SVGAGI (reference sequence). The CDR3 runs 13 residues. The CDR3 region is CASGDREAAEQFF. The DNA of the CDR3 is TGTGCCAGCGGAGACAGGGAGGCTGCGGAGCAGTTCTTC.

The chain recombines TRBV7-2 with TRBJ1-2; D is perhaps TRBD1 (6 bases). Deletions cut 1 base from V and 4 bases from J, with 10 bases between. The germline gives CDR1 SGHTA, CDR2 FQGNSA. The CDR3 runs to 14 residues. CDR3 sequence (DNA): TGTGCCAGCAGCTTAGACCGGGGGGCCTATGGCTACACCTTC. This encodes CASSLDRGAYGYTF.

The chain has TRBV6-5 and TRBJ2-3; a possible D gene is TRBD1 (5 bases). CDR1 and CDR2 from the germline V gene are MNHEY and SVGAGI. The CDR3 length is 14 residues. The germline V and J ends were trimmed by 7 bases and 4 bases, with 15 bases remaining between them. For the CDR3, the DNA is TGTGCCAGCACCCTTGAGACAGCTTCAGATACGCAGTATTTT. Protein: CASTLETASDTQYF.

Written as DNA, the CDR3 is TGTGCCAGCAGCAGTACAGGGGGGTATAGCAATCAGCCCCAGCATTTT. Translated: CASSSTGGYSNQPQHF. This chain uses TRBV5-6 with TRBJ1-5; 8 bases are shared with TRBD1. Germline-derived CDR1 and CDR2 are SGHDT and YYEEEE. J was trimmed by 0 bases and V by 4 bases; bases with no gene match: 6. This CDR3 is built from 16 residues.

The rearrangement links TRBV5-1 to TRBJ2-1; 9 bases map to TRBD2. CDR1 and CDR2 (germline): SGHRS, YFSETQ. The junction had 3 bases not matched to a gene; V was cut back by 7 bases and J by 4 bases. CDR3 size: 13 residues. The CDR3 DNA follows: TGCGCCAGCGAGGCGGGGGGGTACAATGAGCAGTTCTTC. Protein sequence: CASEAGGYNEQFF.

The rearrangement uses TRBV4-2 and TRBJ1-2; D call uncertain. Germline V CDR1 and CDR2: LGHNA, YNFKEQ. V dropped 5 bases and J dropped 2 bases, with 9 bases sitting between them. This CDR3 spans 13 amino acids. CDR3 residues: CASSVDWNYGYTF. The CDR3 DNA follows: TGTGCCAGCAGCGTGGACTGGAACTATGGCTACACCTTC.

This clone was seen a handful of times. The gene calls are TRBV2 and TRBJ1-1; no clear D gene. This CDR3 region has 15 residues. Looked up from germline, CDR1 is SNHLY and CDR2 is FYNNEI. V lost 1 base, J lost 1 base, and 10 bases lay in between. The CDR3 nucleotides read TGTGCCAGCAGTGAAGGTGCGGCCCCGAACACTGAAGCTTTCTTT. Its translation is CASSEGAAPNTEAFF.

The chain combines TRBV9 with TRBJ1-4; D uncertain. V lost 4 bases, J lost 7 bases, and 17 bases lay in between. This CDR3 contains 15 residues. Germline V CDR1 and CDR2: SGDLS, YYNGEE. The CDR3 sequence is CASSQVEGRGEKLFF. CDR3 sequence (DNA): TGTGCCAGCAGCCAAGTCGAGGGCCGGGGTGAAAAACTGTTTTTT. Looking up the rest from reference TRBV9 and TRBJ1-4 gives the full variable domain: DSGVTQTPKHLITATGQRVTLRCSPRSGDLSVYWYQQSLDQGLQFLIQYYNGEERAKGNILERFSAQQFPDLHSELNLSSLELGDSALYFCASSQVEGRGEKLFFGSGTQLSVL.

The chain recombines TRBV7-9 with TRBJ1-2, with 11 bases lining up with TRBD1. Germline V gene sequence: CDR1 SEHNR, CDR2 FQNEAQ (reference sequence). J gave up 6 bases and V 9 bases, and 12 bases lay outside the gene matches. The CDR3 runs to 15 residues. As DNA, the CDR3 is TGTGCCAGTTCCGCATCCAGGACAGGGGGCGATGGCTACACCTTC. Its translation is CASSASRTGGDGYTF. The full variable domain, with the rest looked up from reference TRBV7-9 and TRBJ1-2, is DTGVSQNPRHKITKRGQNVTFRCDPISEHNRLYWYRQTLGQGPEFLTYFQNEAQLEKSRLLSDRFSAERPKGSFSTLEIQRTEQGDSAMYLCASSASRTGGDGYTFGSGTRLTVV.

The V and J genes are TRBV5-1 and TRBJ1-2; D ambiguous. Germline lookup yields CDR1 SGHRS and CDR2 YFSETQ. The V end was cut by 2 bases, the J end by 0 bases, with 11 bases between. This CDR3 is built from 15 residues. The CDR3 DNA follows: TGCGCCAGCAGCTTAATGGCAGGAACTAACTATGGCTACACCTTC. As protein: CASSLMAGTNYGYTF.

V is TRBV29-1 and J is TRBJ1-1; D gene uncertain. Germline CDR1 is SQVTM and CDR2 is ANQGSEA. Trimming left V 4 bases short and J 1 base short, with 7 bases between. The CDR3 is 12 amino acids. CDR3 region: CSVGNRNTEAFF. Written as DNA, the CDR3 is TGCAGCGTTGGTAACAGGAACACTGAAGCTTTCTTT.

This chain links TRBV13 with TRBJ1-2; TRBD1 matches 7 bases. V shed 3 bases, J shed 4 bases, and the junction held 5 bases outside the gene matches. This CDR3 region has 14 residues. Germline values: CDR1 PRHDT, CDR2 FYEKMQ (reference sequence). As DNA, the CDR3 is TGTGCCAGCAGCTTTGAGGGGGCCAGCTATGGCTACACCTTC. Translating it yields CASSFEGASYGYTF. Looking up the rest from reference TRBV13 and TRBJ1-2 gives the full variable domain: AAGVIQSPRHLIKEKRETATLKCYPIPRHDTVYWYQQGPGQDPQFLISFYEKMQSDKGSIPDRFSAQQFSDYHSELNMSSLELGDSALYFCASSFEGASYGYTFGSGTRLTVV.

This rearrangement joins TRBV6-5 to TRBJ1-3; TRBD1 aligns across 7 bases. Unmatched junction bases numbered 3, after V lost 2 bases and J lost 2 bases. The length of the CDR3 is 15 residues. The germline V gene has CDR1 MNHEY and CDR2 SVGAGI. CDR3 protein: CASSYRGLTGNTIYF. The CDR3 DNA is TGTGCCAGCAGTTACAGGGGGCTAACTGGAAACACCATATATTTT.

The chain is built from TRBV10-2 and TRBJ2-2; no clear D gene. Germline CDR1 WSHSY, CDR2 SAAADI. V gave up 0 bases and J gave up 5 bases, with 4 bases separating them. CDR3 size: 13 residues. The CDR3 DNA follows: TGCGCCAGCAGTGAGTCCCGGACCGGGGAGCTGTTTTTT. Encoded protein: CASSESRTGELFF.

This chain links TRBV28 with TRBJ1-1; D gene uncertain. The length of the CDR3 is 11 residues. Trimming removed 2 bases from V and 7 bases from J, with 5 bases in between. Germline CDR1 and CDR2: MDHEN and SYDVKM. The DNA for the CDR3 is TGTGCCAGCAGTTTAAATCTTGAAGCTTTCTTT. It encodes CASSLNLEAFF.

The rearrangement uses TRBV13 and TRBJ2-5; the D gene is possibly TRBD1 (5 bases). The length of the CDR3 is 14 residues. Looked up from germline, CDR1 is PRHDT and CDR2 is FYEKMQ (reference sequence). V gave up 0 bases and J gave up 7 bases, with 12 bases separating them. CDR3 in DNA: TGTGCCAGCAGCTTAGGACAGACTCAGGGGACCCAGTACTTC. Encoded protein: CASSLGQTQGTQYF.

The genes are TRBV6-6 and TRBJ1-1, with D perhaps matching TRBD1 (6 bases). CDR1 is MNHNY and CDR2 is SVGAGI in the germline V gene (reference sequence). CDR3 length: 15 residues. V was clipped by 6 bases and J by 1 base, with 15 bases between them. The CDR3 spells CASRHQQGWNTEAFF. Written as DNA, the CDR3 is TGTGCCAGCAGACACCAACAGGGTTGGAACACTGAAGCTTTCTTT.

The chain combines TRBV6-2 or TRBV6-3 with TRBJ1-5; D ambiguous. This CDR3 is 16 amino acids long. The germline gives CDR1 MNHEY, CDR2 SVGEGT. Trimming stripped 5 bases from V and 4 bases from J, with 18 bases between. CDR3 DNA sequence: TGTGCCAGCAGTCCACAACGTCAGTCGGGAAATCAGCCCCAGCATTTT. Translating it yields CASSPQRQSGNQPQHF.

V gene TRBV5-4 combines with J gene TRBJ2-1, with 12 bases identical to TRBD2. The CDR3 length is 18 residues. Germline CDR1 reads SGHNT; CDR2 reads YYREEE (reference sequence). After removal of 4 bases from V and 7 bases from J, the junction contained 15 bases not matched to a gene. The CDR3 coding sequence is TGTGCCAGCAGCCTGTATTCTGCGGTAGGACTAGCGGGGAATGAGCAGTTCTTC. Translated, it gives CASSLYSAVGLAGNEQFF.

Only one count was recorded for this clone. CDR3 DNA: TGTGCCAGCAGCCTGGGGACTAGCGGGTTGTACGAGCAGTACTTC. This sequence encodes CASSLGTSGLYEQYF. The J gene is TRBJ2-7, the V gene TRBV27; 12 bases map to TRBD2. Germline V gene data show CDR1 as MNHEY and CDR2 as SMNVEV (reference sequence). This CDR3 contains 15 residues. J was trimmed by 4 bases and V by 6 bases; bases with no gene match: 7.